Following are 19 T cell receptor beta chains from one sample sequenced in a study of radiotherapy plus CTLA-4 blockade in lung cancer (dated by TCRdb to 2017 to 2018). The library was generated by the immunoSEQ multiplex PCR assay. As stored in TCRdb, this immuneACCESS dataset retains in-frame rearrangements with V and J assigned. A fraction of the clones does not appear; measured against another copy, unresolved V genes explain less than half of the discrepancy, and the remainder lacks a known reason. The sample table lists approximately 69,000 clones, over 65% of them with a count of one. The ten largest account for roughly 7% of the sample. Sample: peripheral blood, taken from a patient treated with radiotherapy plus ipilimumab. All receptors come from a human donor with non-small cell lung cancer who had a complete response to radiotherapy plus ipilimumab.

This rearrangement joins TRBV6-5 to TRBJ1-2; possibly TRBD1 for D (5 bases). The germline V gene encodes CDR1 MNHEY and CDR2 SVGAGI. The V and J ends lost 5 bases and 5 bases respectively, with 15 bases between them. This CDR3 spans 14 amino acids. The CDR3 reads CASSPDTGLYGYTF. The CDR3 nucleotides read TGTGCCAGCAGTCCGGACACGGGGCTATATGGCTACACCTTC.

CDR3 nucleotide sequence: TGTGCCAGTAGTATCACAGACAAAGAGACCCAGTACTTC. Its translation is CASSITDKETQYF. This chain connects TRBV19 to TRBJ2-5; no definite D call. There are 13 residues in the CDR3. With 3 bases removed from V and 3 bases from J, the gap between germline ends came to 8 bases. From germline, CDR1 is LNHDA and CDR2 SQIVND (reference sequence).

This rearrangement joins TRBV6-4 to TRBJ2-6; D not resolved. Trimming removed 4 bases from V and 3 bases from J, with 7 bases in between. The CDR3 extends over 14 amino acids. CDR1 MRHNA and CDR2 SNTAGT come from the germline V gene. The CDR3 DNA reads TGTGCCAGCAGTGCGGCAGGTGGGGCCAACGTCCTGACTTTC. Amino acids: CASSAAGGANVLTF.

J is TRBJ2-1 and V is TRBV2; no firm D call. V was shortened by 6 bases and J by 6 bases, with 21 bases between the two germline ends. Looked up from germline, CDR1 is SNHLY and CDR2 is FYNNEI. This CDR3 contains 16 residues. The CDR3 loop is CASSGEGWGFRNEQFF. CDR3 DNA sequence: TGTGCCAGCAGCGGCGAAGGGTGGGGATTTCGCAATGAGCAGTTCTTC.

The chain joins TRBV5-1 to TRBJ2-2, with D possibly being TRBD1 or TRBD2 (5 bases each). The CDR3 sequence is 16 residues long. Trimming pared 10 bases from V and 0 bases from J, leaving 19 bases between. Germline-derived CDR1 and CDR2 are SGHRS and YFSETQ. The DNA of the CDR3 is TGCGCCTGCAACGCCGGGACGGCCGCGAACACCGGGGAGCTGTTTTTT. Translated: CACNAGTAANTGELFF.

The chain has TRBV4-3 and TRBJ2-3; 9 nucleotides align to TRBD1. Germline V gene data show CDR1 as LGHNA and CDR2 as YSLEER. V was clipped by 4 bases and J by 2 bases; unmatched bases: 4. CDR3 length equals 15 residues. Written as DNA, the CDR3 is TGCGCCAGCAGCCGTCGGGACAGGGACACAGATACGCAGTATTTT. Protein product: CASSRRDRDTDTQYF.

This rearrangement joins TRBV11-2 to TRBJ1-2; D uncertain. Germline V lookup: CDR1 SGHAT, CDR2 FQNNGV. V was trimmed by 3 bases and J by 4 bases, leaving 12 bases between them. CDR3 size: 14 residues. The CDR3 protein is CASSFSEGSYGYTF. The CDR3 nucleotides are TGTGCCAGCAGCTTCTCAGAAGGGTCCTATGGCTACACCTTC.

The CDR3 protein is CASSLDGAGNIQYF. In nucleotides, the CDR3 is TGCGCCAGCAGCTTGGACGGGGCGGGAAACATTCAGTACTTC. J is TRBJ2-4 and V is TRBV5-1, with D tentatively TRBD1 or TRBD2 (5 bases each). Trimming stripped 0 bases from V and 6 bases from J, with 10 bases between. The CDR3 consists of 14 residues. The germline CDR1 and CDR2 sequences are SGHRS and YFSETQ.

This clone has only a few counts. The rearrangement links TRBV28 to TRBJ2-3; D not certain. The germline gives CDR1 MDHEN, CDR2 SYDVKM. V was shortened by 1 base and J by 4 bases, with 12 bases between the two germline ends. The CDR3 covers 15 residues. The CDR3 reads CASSLSGQVSDTQYF. CDR3 bases: TGTGCCAGCAGTTTATCCGGGCAGGTATCAGATACGCAGTATTTT.

This sequence joins TRBV6-6 and TRBJ2-1; possible D gene TRBD1, 5 bases. The CDR3 is made up of 16 amino acids. Trimming removed 2 bases from V and 5 bases from J, with 16 bases in between. Germline CDR1 MNHNY, CDR2 SVGAGI (reference sequence). CDR3 in amino acids: CASSYPDRGGNNEQFF. The CDR3 DNA is TGTGCCAGCAGTTACCCCGATAGGGGCGGTAACAATGAGCAGTTCTTC.

This rearrangement joins TRBV6-6 to TRBJ2-7; TRBD2 is a possible D gene (6 bases). Germline V CDR1 and CDR2: MNHNY, SVGAGI (reference sequence). Trimming shortened V by 0 bases and J by 7 bases, and 13 bases separated the two germline ends. The CDR3 loop spans 14 amino acids. CDR3 sequence: CASSYSHLAGEQYV. The CDR3 DNA sequence: TGTGCCAGCAGTTACTCGCACTTGGCGGGGGAGCAGTACGTC.

The chain has TRBV7-8 and TRBJ1-5; D is perhaps TRBD1 (5 bases). This CDR3 is built from 13 residues. Per the germline V gene, CDR1 is SGHVS and CDR2 is FQNEAQ. Trimming took off 0 bases at V and 5 bases at J, with 5 bases between the two ends. The CDR3 nucleotides are TGTGCCAGCAGCTTAGCAGGGGATCAGCCCCAGCATTTT. Translation gives CASSLAGDQPQHF.

The chain has TRBV27 and TRBJ2-7, with D possibly matching TRBD1 (6 bases). CDR1 is MNHEY, CDR2 SMNVEV, per germline (reference sequence). The ends were cut back, 4 bases at V and 2 bases at J, with 15 bases in the middle. There are 15 residues in the CDR3. The CDR3 DNA follows: TGTGCCAGCAGTTCCCTTCAGCGGACAGCCTACGAGCAGTACTTC. This sequence encodes CASSSLQRTAYEQYF.

This clone was found a few times. Other DNA sequences in the sample encode the same CDR3. The gene calls are TRBV10-3 and TRBJ1-3; D gene unclear. Between the trimmed V and J ends, which lost 5 bases and 0 bases, there was a span of 8 bases. This CDR3 is built from 14 residues. Germline V CDR1 and CDR2: ENHRY, SYGVKD. The DNA of the CDR3 is TGTGCCATCAGTCCTCAGGACTCTGGAAACACCATATATTTT. The encoded protein is CAISPQDSGNTIYF.

The CDR3 nucleotides are TGTGCCAGCAGCTTTGGGGGGGCCCTTAGCGAGCAGTTCTTC. Translating gives CASSFGGALSEQFF. The chain employs TRBV5-5 and TRBJ2-1; D might be TRBD2 (7 bases). The germline V and J ends were trimmed by 2 bases and 10 bases, with 16 bases remaining between them. The germline V gene has CDR1 SGHKS and CDR2 YYEKEE (reference sequence). This CDR3 is built from 14 residues.

V is TRBV5-6 and J is TRBJ2-5; D gene ambiguous. This CDR3 has 12 residues. V dropped 0 bases and J dropped 4 bases, with 4 bases sitting between them. Germline loops: CDR1 SGHDT, CDR2 YYEEEE. CDR3 residues: CASSLGVETQYF. The CDR3 DNA reads TGTGCCAGCAGCTTGGGGGTAGAGACCCAGTACTTC.

The chain recombines TRBV7-2 with TRBJ1-1; no clear D gene. Trimming removed 2 bases at V and 6 bases at J, with 16 bases between. Germline V lookup: CDR1 SGHTA, CDR2 FQGNSA. There are 15 residues in the CDR3. The DNA of the CDR3 is TGTGCCAGCAGCTTACTGGTGTCCGGGAGGGCTGAAGCTTTCTTT. Residues: CASSLLVSGRAEAFF. Drawing the rest from reference TRBV7-2 and TRBJ1-1, the complete variable domain is GAGVSQSPSNKVTEKGKDVELRCDPISGHTALYWYRQSLGQGLEFLIYFQGNSAPDKSGLPSDRFSAERTGGSVSTLTIQRTQQEDSAVYLCASSLLVSGRAEAFFGQGTRLTVV.

The chain couples TRBV29-1 to TRBJ2-7, with D uncertain. CDR3 length: 15 amino acids. With 0 bases removed from V and 2 bases from J, the gap between germline ends came to 14 bases. Germline CDR1 and CDR2: SQVTM and ANQGSEA. The CDR3 protein is CSVEDMQDGAYEQYF. Written as DNA, the CDR3 is TGCAGCGTTGAAGATATGCAGGACGGAGCCTACGAGCAGTACTTC.

The chain combines TRBV6-1 with TRBJ2-1; D gene uncertain. CDR1 and CDR2 (germline): MNHNS, SASEGT. This CDR3 spans 13 amino acids. With 6 bases removed from V and 4 bases from J, the gap between germline ends came to 10 bases. CDR3 sequence reads: CASRGANYNEQFF. As DNA, the CDR3 is TGTGCCAGCAGGGGTGCCAATTACAATGAGCAGTTCTTC.